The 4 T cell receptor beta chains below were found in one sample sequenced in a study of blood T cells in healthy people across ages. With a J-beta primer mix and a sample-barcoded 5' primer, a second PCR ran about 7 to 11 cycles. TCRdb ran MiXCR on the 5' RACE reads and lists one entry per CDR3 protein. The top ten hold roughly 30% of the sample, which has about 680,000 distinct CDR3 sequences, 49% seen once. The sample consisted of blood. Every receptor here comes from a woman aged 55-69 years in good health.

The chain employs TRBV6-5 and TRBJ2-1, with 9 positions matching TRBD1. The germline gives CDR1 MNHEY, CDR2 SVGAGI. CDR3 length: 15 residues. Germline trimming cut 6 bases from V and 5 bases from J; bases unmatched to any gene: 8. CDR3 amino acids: CASSQGTGLHNEQFF. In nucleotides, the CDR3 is TGTGCCAGCAGCCAAGGGACAGGGCTCCACAATGAGCAGTTCTTC.

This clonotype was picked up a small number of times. In DNA, the CDR3 is TGTGCCAGCAGCGAGTCCGGGGGAAGGGGATACGAGCAGTACTTC. It codes for CASSESGGRGYEQYF. The chain combines TRBV9 with TRBJ2-4, with D perhaps TRBD2 (6 bases). The DNA end is a closer match to TRBJ2-7, so the J assignment may be wrong. The germline CDR1 and CDR2 sequences are SGDLS and YYNGEE. The CDR3 is made up of 15 amino acids.

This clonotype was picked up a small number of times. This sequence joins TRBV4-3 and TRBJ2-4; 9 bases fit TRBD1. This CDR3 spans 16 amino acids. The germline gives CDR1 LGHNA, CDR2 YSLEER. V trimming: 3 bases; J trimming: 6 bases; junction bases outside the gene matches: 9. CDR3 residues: CASSHLGQGVVNIQYF. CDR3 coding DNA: TGCGCCAGCAGCCACCTGGGACAGGGAGTAGTAAACATTCAGTACTTC.

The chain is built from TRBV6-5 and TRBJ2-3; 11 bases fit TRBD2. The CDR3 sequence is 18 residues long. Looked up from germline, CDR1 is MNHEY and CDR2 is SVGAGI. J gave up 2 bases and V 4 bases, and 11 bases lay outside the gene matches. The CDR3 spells CASSFSGRAISATDTQYF. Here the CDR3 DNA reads TGTGCCAGCAGTTTTAGCGGGAGGGCGATTTCTGCCACAGATACGCAGTATTTT.